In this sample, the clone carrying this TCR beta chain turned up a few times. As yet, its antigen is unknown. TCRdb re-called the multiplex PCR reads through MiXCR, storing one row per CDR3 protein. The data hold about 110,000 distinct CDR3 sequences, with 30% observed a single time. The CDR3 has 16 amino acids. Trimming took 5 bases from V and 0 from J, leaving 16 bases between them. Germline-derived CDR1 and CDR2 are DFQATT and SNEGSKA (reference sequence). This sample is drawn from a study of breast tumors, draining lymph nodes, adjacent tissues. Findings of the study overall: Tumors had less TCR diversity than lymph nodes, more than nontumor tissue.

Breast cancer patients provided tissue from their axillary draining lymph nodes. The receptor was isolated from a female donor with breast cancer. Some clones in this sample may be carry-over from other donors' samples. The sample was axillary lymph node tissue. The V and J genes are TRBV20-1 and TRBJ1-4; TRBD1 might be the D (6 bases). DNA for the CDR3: TGCAGTGCTCAGGGGCGGCTCCTTGCAACTAATGAAAAACTGTTTTTT. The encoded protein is CSAQGRLLATNEKLFF.